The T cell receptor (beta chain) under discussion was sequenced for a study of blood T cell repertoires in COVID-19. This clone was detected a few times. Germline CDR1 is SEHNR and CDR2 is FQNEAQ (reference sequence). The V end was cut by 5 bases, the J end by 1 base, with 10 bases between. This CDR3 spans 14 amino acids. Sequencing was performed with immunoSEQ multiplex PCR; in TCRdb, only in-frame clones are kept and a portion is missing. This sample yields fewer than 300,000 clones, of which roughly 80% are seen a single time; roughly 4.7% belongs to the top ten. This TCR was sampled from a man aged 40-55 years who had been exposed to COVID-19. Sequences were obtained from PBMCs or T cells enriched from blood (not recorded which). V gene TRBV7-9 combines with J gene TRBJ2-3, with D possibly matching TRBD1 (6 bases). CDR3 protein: CASSPGQRTDTQYF. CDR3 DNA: TGTGCCAGCAGCCCCGGACAGCGCACAGATACGCAGTATTTT.